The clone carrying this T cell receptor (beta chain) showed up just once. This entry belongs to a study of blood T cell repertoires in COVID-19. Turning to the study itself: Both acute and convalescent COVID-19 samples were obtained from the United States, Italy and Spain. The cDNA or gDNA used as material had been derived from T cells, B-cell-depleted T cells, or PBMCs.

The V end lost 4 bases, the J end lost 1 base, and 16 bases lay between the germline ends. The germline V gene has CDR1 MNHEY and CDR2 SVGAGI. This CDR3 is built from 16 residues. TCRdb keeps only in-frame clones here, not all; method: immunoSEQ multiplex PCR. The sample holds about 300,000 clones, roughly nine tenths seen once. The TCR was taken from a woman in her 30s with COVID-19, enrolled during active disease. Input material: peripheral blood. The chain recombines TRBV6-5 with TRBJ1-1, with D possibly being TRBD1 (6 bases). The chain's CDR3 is CASSSRKGHQNTEAFF. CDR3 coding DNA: TGTGCCAGCAGTTCTCGAAAGGGACACCAGAACACTGAAGCTTTCTTT.